The 3 T cell receptor beta chains given below trace back to one sample, sequenced in a study of OX40 agonist ivuxolimab in advanced cancers. Only in-frame clones appear in the TCRdb table, and some are missing; sequencing was by immunoSEQ multiplex PCR. The repertoire includes 30,000 or so clones, 84% of them detected once, and 20% to 25% sits in the top ten. The sample was CD4+ or CD8+ T cells sorted from blood, taken in a trial of the OX40 agonist ivuxolimab. These receptors were obtained from an adult with an advanced solid tumor such as melanoma, head and neck, liver or kidney cancer.

The chain couples TRBV9 to TRBJ1-6, with 11 bases matching TRBD1. The trim removed 3 bases at V and 10 bases at J, leaving 6 bases unmatched. This CDR3 has 15 residues. Germline CDR1 is SGDLS and CDR2 is YYNGEE. The CDR3 protein is CASSAGQGGSSPLHF. DNA of the CDR3: TGTGCCAGCAGCGCGGGACAGGGGGGAAGCTCACCCCTCCACTTT.

This clone came up a few times. This chain joins TRBV6-1 and TRBJ2-7; 7 positions agree with TRBD2. CDR3 length: 15 residues. The germline gives CDR1 MNHNS, CDR2 SASEGT. V was pared by 6 bases and J by 2 bases, with 10 bases of the junction left unmatched. DNA of the CDR3: TGTGCCAGCAGCAATCGGGGGAGGGGAACCTACGAGCAGTACTTC. This sequence encodes CASSNRGRGTYEQYF.

The rearrangement links TRBV9 to TRBJ2-5; 8 bases match TRBD2. The CDR3 covers 15 residues. V was clipped by 0 bases and J by 6 bases; unmatched bases: 7. CDR1 is SGDLS and CDR2 is YYNGEE in the germline V gene. CDR3 protein: CASSVDPGGRKTQYF. CDR3 nucleotide sequence: TGTGCCAGCAGCGTAGACCCGGGGGGGAGAAAGACCCAGTACTTC.